The T cell receptor (beta chain) described here comes from a study of PD-L1 blockade in urothelial cancer. The wider study: Each blood sample yielded a median of about 150,000 T cells.

Urothelial carcinoma affected the patients, and it was locally advanced or metastatic. Templates that were synthetic TCR analogs were spiked into each PCR. Profiled with immunoSEQ multiplex PCR; TCRdb holds only in-frame clones, not every one. The table records about 84,000 clones, roughly 80% of them present only once. V was clipped by 4 bases and J by 6 bases; unmatched bases: 9. The CDR3 sequence is 15 residues long. Specimen: PBMCs, collected around atezolizumab (anti-PD-L1) treatment. This TCR was sampled from a man aged 70-80 years with urothelial cancer. The V gene is TRBV23-1, the J gene TRBJ1-5; 7 bases match TRBD1. TRBV23-1 counts as an open reading frame of uncertain function. The CDR3 nucleotides are TGCGCCAGCAGTCGGCATAGGGGGCTGGGTCAGCCCCAGCATTTT. Protein product: CASSRHRGLGQPQHF.